The rows below give T cell receptor beta chains drawn from one sample of a study of CD8 T cells in Susac syndrome. TCRdb ran MiXCR on the immunoSEQ multiplex PCR reads and lists one entry per CDR3 protein. The table shows about 140,000 distinct CDR3 sequences, with roughly 94% occurring only once. The sample comprised CD8+ T cells from PBMCs. The receptor set was obtained from a human donor with Susac syndrome. Each CDR3 is given with its conserved first and last residue. D genes are given only for firm matches. Size is omitted from some rows. Given values are once, few, many or a class for expanded clones.

v_gene: TRBV12-5; d_gene: TRBD1; j_gene: TRBJ2-7; abundance: -; CDR3aa: CASGLFLGQDEQYF; CDR3nt: TGTGCTAGTGGTTTGTTCCTCGGACAGGACGAGCAGTACTTC
v_gene: TRBV6-2/TRBV6-3; d_gene: TRBD2; j_gene: TRBJ2-3; abundance: -; CDR3aa: CASSRPAGGLPDTQYF; CDR3nt: TGTGCCAGCAGCCGTCCCGCGGGAGGTTTGCCAGATACGCAGTATTTT
v_gene: TRBV2; d_gene: -; j_gene: TRBJ2-7; abundance: -; CDR3aa: CASSEITGSPHEQYF; CDR3nt: TGTGCCAGCAGTGAAATCACAGGGTCCCCCCACGAGCAGTACTTC
v_gene: TRBV4-1; d_gene: TRBD2; j_gene: TRBJ2-1; abundance: -; CDR3aa: CASSQSGGTSGTGGAYNEQFF; CDR3nt: TGCGCCAGCAGCCAAAGTGGTGGGACTAGCGGGACCGGCGGGGCTTACAATGAGCAGTTCTTC
v_gene: TRBV7-6; d_gene: TRBD1; j_gene: TRBJ2-2; abundance: -; CDR3aa: CASSPQGAIGELFF; CDR3nt: TGTGCCAGCAGCCCCCAGGGGGCCATAGGGGAGCTGTTTTTT
v_gene: TRBV27; d_gene: -; j_gene: TRBJ2-5; abundance: -; CDR3aa: CASSSNPGLETQYF; CDR3nt: TGTGCCAGCAGTTCGAATCCGGGCTTGGAGACCCAGTACTTC
v_gene: TRBV6-5; d_gene: -; j_gene: TRBJ1-5; abundance: -; CDR3aa: CASSYSNYQPQHF; CDR3nt: TGTGCCAGCAGTTACTCGAACTATCAGCCCCAGCATTTT
v_gene: TRBV7-2; d_gene: -; j_gene: TRBJ2-7; abundance: once; CDR3aa: CASSPNEGLPLYEQYF; CDR3nt: TGTGCCAGCAGCCCCAATGAGGGTCTCCCTCTCTACGAGCAGTACTTC
v_gene: TRBV4-1; d_gene: TRBD2; j_gene: TRBJ2-1; abundance: -; CDR3aa: CASSQPAGGADNEQFF; CDR3nt: TGCGCCAGCAGCCAGCCAGCGGGAGGGGCGGACAATGAGCAGTTCTTC
v_gene: TRBV20-1; d_gene: -; j_gene: TRBJ2-1; abundance: -; CDR3aa: CSARDDGSFYNEQFF; CDR3nt: TGCAGTGCTAGAGATGACGGGAGTTTCTACAATGAGCAGTTCTTC
v_gene: TRBV6-5; d_gene: -; j_gene: TRBJ2-7; abundance: -; CDR3aa: CASSYYLGANEQYF; CDR3nt: TGTGCCAGCAGTTACTATCTGGGGGCGAACGAGCAGTACTTC
v_gene: TRBV27; d_gene: -; j_gene: TRBJ1-1; abundance: -; CDR3aa: CASSLYEGNTEAFF; CDR3nt: TGTGCCAGCAGTTTATATGAGGGCAACACTGAAGCTTTCTTT
v_gene: TRBV20-1; d_gene: TRBD1; j_gene: TRBJ2-5; abundance: -; CDR3aa: CSARSDRGEETQYF; CDR3nt: TGCAGTGCACGCTCGGACAGGGGGGAAGAGACCCAGTACTTC
v_gene: TRBV11-2; d_gene: -; j_gene: TRBJ2-4; abundance: once; CDR3aa: CASSLGGGQKNIQYF; CDR3nt: TGTGCCAGCAGCTTAGGAGGAGGGCAGAAAAACATTCAGTACTTC